This TCR beta chain originates from a study of blood T cells in healthy people across ages. Study conclusions and caveats: It was the long-lived donors that had more naive CD4+ cells and higher diversity than aged donors. The study found TCR beta diversity correlated strongly with naive T cell percentage.

Sample donors were healthy Caucasian individuals that came from Russia, aged roughly 6 to 90. Combining a sample-barcoded 5' primer with a J-beta primer mix, a second PCR ran for roughly 7 to 12 cycles. TCRdb used MiXCR to reprocess the 5' RACE reads, holding one entry per CDR3 protein. Here the sample spans about 1.8 million distinct CDR3 sequences, less than 50% being singletons. The CDR3 has 13 amino acids. V was pared by 4 bases and J by 7 bases, with 11 bases between. The germline V gene has CDR1 KGHSH and CDR2 LQKENI. A note on this clonotype: Its antigen is currently unknown.

The chain is built from TRBV18 and TRBJ1-5; D is undetermined. Sample: blood. This sequence originates from a woman in her forties in good health. CDR3 amino acids: CASSLTLSQPQHF. DNA for the CDR3: TGTGCCAGCTCACTTACTCTCTCCCAGCCCCAGCATTTT.